This T cell receptor beta chain was captured in a study of T cell responses to AZD1222 COVID-19 vaccine. Method: immunoSEQ multiplex PCR; TCRdb's copy keeps in-frame clones and lacks some. Of tens of thousands of clones listed, about 87% are singletons. Trimming pared 0 bases from V and 1 base from J, leaving 13 bases between. The length of the CDR3 is 17 residues. Comments on this clone: The antigen is undetermined.

Study-level results: CD4 TCRs linked to vaccination spanned spike, dominating at 160-218 and 743-854.

The receptor was isolated from an adult who received the AZD1222 COVID-19 vaccine. The J gene is TRBJ1-3, the V gene TRBV23-1; no clear D. TRBV23-1 is sorted into the ORF group, with uncertain function. The specimen comprised peripheral blood, sampled 28 days after the second AZD1222 dose. The CDR3 coding sequence is TGCGCCAGCAGTCAATCCCCGACCGATGGGTCTGGAAACACCATATATTTT. Its translation is CASSQSPTDGSGNTIYF.